Below are 15 T cell receptor beta chains sequenced from a single sample in a study of ipilimumab plus nivolumab after autologous stem cell transplantation. The method was immunoSEQ multiplex PCR; TCRdb's version includes in-frame clones alone and lacks a portion of them. The sample lists some 87,000 clones; under 85% were seen once. Sample: PBMCs, taken in a trial of ipilimumab plus nivolumab as post-transplant consolidation. The receptor source for this set is a male donor with diffuse large B-cell lymphoma.

The V gene is TRBV7-2, the J gene TRBJ2-3, with 9 bases identical to TRBD1. The CDR3 has 14 residues. The germline CDR1 and CDR2 sequences are SGHTA and FQGNSA. V dropped 3 bases and J dropped 7; count of bases not matched to a gene: 5. CDR3 sequence (DNA): TGTGCCAGCAGCTTGGGACAGGGTTCACATACGCAGTATTTT. The encoded protein is CASSLGQGSHTQYF.

This chain uses TRBV4-1 with TRBJ2-3; TRBD2 matches at 10 bases. Germline V gives CDR1 MGHRA, CDR2 YSYEKL. V shed 2 bases and J 0 bases; nucleotides not matched to a gene: 14. This CDR3 contains 20 residues. The CDR3 loop reads CASSQPLGLAGDTSTDTQYF. The CDR3 coding sequence is TGCGCCAGCAGCCAACCCCTCGGGCTAGCGGGGGATACTAGCACAGATACGCAGTATTTT.

The chain uses TRBV4-1 and TRBJ2-5; 10 bases align to TRBD2. The V and J ends lost 4 bases and 7 bases, in that order; junction bases with no gene match: 21. The CDR3 spans 19 residues. The germline CDR1 and CDR2 sequences are MGHRA and YSYEKL. The CDR3, as DNA: TGCGCCAGCAGCCCACGACCGACTAGCGGGTCGGGTGGGGAGGTGACCCAGTACTTC. Encoded protein: CASSPRPTSGSGGEVTQYF.

The chain is built from TRBV10-2 and TRBJ2-3; D remains ambiguous. The germline CDR1 and CDR2 sequences are WSHSY and SAAADI. V was clipped by 5 bases and J by 5 bases, with 5 bases between them. CDR3 size: 11 residues. The CDR3 DNA reads TGCGCCAGCAGTACAATAGATACGCAGTATTTT. Amino acid sequence: CASSTIDTQYF.

V usage is TRBV9 and J usage is TRBJ2-3, with D possibly called TRBD1 or TRBD2 (5 bases each). Germline V gene lookup returns CDR1 SGDLS and CDR2 YYNGEE. This CDR3 spans 15 amino acids. V lost 0 bases and J 1 base, leaving 9 bases between the germline ends. The CDR3 nucleotides read TGTGCCAGCAGCGTAGTCCAGGGAGGCACAGATACGCAGTATTTT. Protein: CASSVVQGGTDTQYF.

The rearrangement links TRBV5-1 to TRBJ2-4; D may be TRBD1 or TRBD2 (5 bases each). Per germline, CDR1 SGHRS and CDR2 YFSETQ. V lost 1 base to trimming and J lost 11 bases, with 13 bases between them. The CDR3 consists of 13 residues. CDR3 region: CASSLRPGRVQYF. CDR3 DNA sequence: TGCGCCAGCAGCTTGAGGCCAGGGCGGGTTCAGTACTTC.

The genes are TRBV7-7 and TRBJ2-1, with D unclear. The length of the CDR3 is 14 residues. V shed 2 bases and J shed 10 bases, with 15 bases lying between them. Per germline, CDR1 SSHAT and CDR2 FNYEAQ (reference sequence). The CDR3 coding sequence is TGTGCCAGCAGCTTATCGCCCATAGCCAACGAGCAGTTCTTC. It is translated as CASSLSPIANEQFF. Filled out from reference TRBV7-7 and TRBJ2-1, the complete variable domain reads GAGVSQSPRYKVTKRGQDVTLRCDPISSHATLYWYQQALGQGPEFLTYFNYEAQPDKSGLPSDRFSAERPEGSISTLTIQRTEQRDSAMYRCASSLSPIANEQFFGPGTRLTVL.

This sequence joins TRBV10-2 and TRBJ1-3; weak D call: TRBD1 (6 bases). V was shortened by 5 bases and J by 4 bases, with 15 bases between the two germline ends. The CDR3 is 15 amino acids. Germline values: CDR1 WSHSY, CDR2 SAAADI. The CDR3 protein is CASSQILTGGNTIYF. CDR3 in DNA: TGCGCCAGCAGTCAAATCTTGACAGGAGGAAACACCATATATTTT.

This clone appeared once. This chain links TRBV7-3 with TRBJ2-3; 7 nucleotides line up with TRBD1. CDR3 size: 14 residues. Germline loops: CDR1 SGHTA, CDR2 FQGTGA. Trimming at V came to 3 bases and at J to 7 bases, leaving 7 bases not matched to a gene. In DNA form, the CDR3 reads TGTGCCAGCAGCTTGAGGGGGCCAGGAAATACGCAGTATTTT. As protein: CASSLRGPGNTQYF.

This chain joins TRBV2 and TRBJ1-1; D remains unclear. Trimming left V 7 bases short and J 1 base short, with 13 bases between. CDR3 length: 14 residues. Germline loops: CDR1 SNHLY, CDR2 FYNNEI. CDR3 protein: CASNLRRSNTEAFF. The CDR3 DNA sequence: TGTGCCAGCAATCTCCGACGGTCGAACACTGAAGCTTTCTTT.

This clone was detected once. The chain employs TRBV6-5 and TRBJ1-6, with D perhaps matching TRBD1 (6 bases). The V end lost 6 bases, the J end lost 5 bases, and 14 bases lay between the germline ends. CDR1 and CDR2 (germline): MNHEY, SVGAGI. The CDR3 contains 15 residues. CDR3 sequence: CASSPTGDHNSPLHF. The CDR3 bases are TGTGCCAGCAGCCCGACAGGAGATCATAATTCACCCCTCCACTTT.

This clone was seen a single time. The V gene is TRBV4-1, the J gene TRBJ2-1, with 9 bases matching TRBD2. The CDR3 runs 17 residues. The trim removed 4 bases at V and 4 bases at J, leaving 11 bases unmatched. Germline CDR1 and CDR2: MGHRA and YSYEKL. The CDR3 DNA is TGCGCCAGCAGCCCCCTGGGGTTAGCGGGGGAGTACAATGAGCAGTTCTTC. This gives the protein CASSPLGLAGEYNEQFF.

This rearrangement joins TRBV5-1 to TRBJ2-3, with 13 bases aligning to TRBD2. J lost 5 bases, V lost 4 bases, and 13 bases had no gene match. This CDR3 is 18 amino acids long. Germline V gene sequence: CDR1 SGHRS, CDR2 YFSETQ. The CDR3 spells CASSPPTGLAGAVDTQYF. CDR3 bases: TGCGCCAGCAGCCCCCCCACCGGACTAGCGGGGGCGGTAGATACGCAGTATTTT. The full variable domain, with the rest looked up from reference TRBV5-1 and TRBJ2-3, is KAGVTQTPRYLIKTRGQQVTLSCSPISGHRSVSWYQQTPGQGLQFLFEYFSETQRNKGNFPGRFSGRQFSNSRSEMNVSTLELGDSALYLCASSPPTGLAGAVDTQYFGPGTRLTVL.

J is TRBJ2-3 and V is TRBV5-1, with D uncertain. Germline lookup yields CDR1 SGHRS and CDR2 YFSETQ. V lost 2 bases and J lost 2, with 9 bases in between. The CDR3 covers 14 residues. CDR3 nucleotides: TGCGCCAGCAGCTTAGGCTGGACCACAGATACGCAGTATTTT. Its translation is CASSLGWTTDTQYF.

The gene calls are TRBV15 and TRBJ2-2; 7 nucleotides agree with TRBD2. V lost 2 bases, J lost 4 bases, and 10 bases stayed unmatched. This CDR3 has 17 residues. Germline values: CDR1 LNHNV, CDR2 YYDKDF (reference sequence). CDR3: CATSRPLTSASTGELFF. The CDR3 bases are TGTGCCACCAGCAGACCCCTTACTAGCGCGTCCACCGGGGAGCTGTTTTTT.